Listed below are T cell receptor beta chains from one sample, sequenced in a study of T cell responses to AZD1222 COVID-19 vaccine. The protocol was immunoSEQ multiplex PCR, while the TCRdb copy is restricted to in-frame clones and leaves out a portion. Here the sample spans about 99,000 clones, around 90% being singletons. Sequencing used peripheral blood, obtained on day 0 of AZD1222 vaccination. The receptors stem from an adult in good health. The CDR3 runs from the conserved cysteine through the conserved F or W. The order of the fields is D gene, clone size, J gene, V gene, CDR3 DNA, CDR3 protein. D genes are given only for firm matches. Size is stated for part of the rows, as once, few or many counts, or as a class when the clone is expanded.

d_call: NA
clone_size: NA
j_call: TRBJ1-6
v_call: TRBV4-1
cdr3_nt: TGCGCCAGCCGTAACTATGGAAGGCAGAGCTCCTATAATTCACCCCTCCACTTT
cdr3_aa: CASRNYGRQSSYNSPLHF

d_call: NA
clone_size: NA
j_call: TRBJ1-5
v_call: TRBV6-5
cdr3_nt: TGTGCCAGCAGTCGGACAGTTAATCAGCCCCAGCATTTT
cdr3_aa: CASSRTVNQPQHF

d_call: TRBD2
clone_size: NA
j_call: TRBJ2-1
v_call: TRBV5-1
cdr3_nt: TGCGCCAGCAGCAGTCGCGGGGGGCTCTCGAATGAGCAGTTCTTC
cdr3_aa: CASSSRGGLSNEQFF

d_call: NA
clone_size: NA
j_call: TRBJ2-1
v_call: TRBV12-3/TRBV12-4
cdr3_nt: TGTGCCAGCAGCCAAGATCAAGAGCAGTTCTTC
cdr3_aa: CASSQDQEQFF

d_call: TRBD1
clone_size: once
j_call: TRBJ1-5
v_call: TRBV18
cdr3_nt: TGTGCCAGCTCACCATCCGGGACAGGGGTGAACAGTCAGCCCCAGCATTTT
cdr3_aa: CASSPSGTGVNSQPQHF

d_call: NA
clone_size: NA
j_call: TRBJ1-2
v_call: TRBV24-1
cdr3_nt: TGTGCCACCAGTGGGGTTGGTGGCTACACCTTC
cdr3_aa: CATSGVGGYTF

d_call: NA
clone_size: NA
j_call: TRBJ2-1
v_call: TRBV5-4
cdr3_nt: TGTGCCAGCAGCCGCAGGGGAGGCAATGAGCAGTTCTTC
cdr3_aa: CASSRRGGNEQFF

d_call: NA
clone_size: NA
j_call: TRBJ1-4
v_call: TRBV10-2
cdr3_nt: TGCGCCAGCAGTGAGGATGAAAAACTGTTTTTT
cdr3_aa: CASSEDEKLFF

d_call: NA
clone_size: NA
j_call: TRBJ1-1
v_call: TRBV5-1
cdr3_nt: TGCGCCAGCAGCTTGGAGGCAGATAACACTGAAGCTTTCTTT
cdr3_aa: CASSLEADNTEAFF

d_call: NA
clone_size: NA
j_call: TRBJ1-5
v_call: TRBV7-2
cdr3_nt: TGTGCCAGCAGCTTAAATGCCCCGACAGAAGGTCAGCCCCAGCATTTT
cdr3_aa: CASSLNAPTEGQPQHF

d_call: TRBD2
clone_size: NA
j_call: TRBJ2-5
v_call: TRBV5-8
cdr3_nt: TGTGCCAGCAGCTTGCCTAGCGGGAGGGAGACCCAGTACTTC
cdr3_aa: CASSLPSGRETQYF

d_call: NA
clone_size: NA
j_call: TRBJ2-2
v_call: TRBV28
cdr3_nt: TGTGCCAGCAGTTTATCATTCGGGTGGAGCACCGGGGAGCTGTTTTTT
cdr3_aa: CASSLSFGWSTGELFF

d_call: NA
clone_size: NA
j_call: TRBJ1-1
v_call: TRBV19
cdr3_nt: TGTGCCAGTAGTAAGGGGGAGAACACTGAAGCTTTCTTT
cdr3_aa: CASSKGENTEAFF

d_call: TRBD1
clone_size: once
j_call: TRBJ2-7
v_call: TRBV4-1
cdr3_nt: TGCGCCAGCAGCCAAGCCGAGACAGGGGTCGAGCAGTACTTC
cdr3_aa: CASSQAETGVEQYF

d_call: NA
clone_size: NA
j_call: TRBJ2-2
v_call: TRBV19
cdr3_nt: TGTGCCAGTAGTATAGTTCTTAGGGGAACCGGGGAGCTGTTTTTT
cdr3_aa: CASSIVLRGTGELFF

d_call: TRBD2
clone_size: NA
j_call: TRBJ2-3
v_call: TRBV4-2
cdr3_nt: TGTGCCAGCAGCCAAGAGTATAGGACTAGCGGGGGGCCACGGGATACGCAGTATTTT
cdr3_aa: CASSQEYRTSGGPRDTQYF

d_call: TRBD2
clone_size: NA
j_call: TRBJ2-1
v_call: TRBV6-4
cdr3_nt: TGTGCCAGCAGCCCTACTAGCGGGGGGGTGGGTGAGCAGTTCTTC
cdr3_aa: CASSPTSGGVGEQFF

d_call: NA
clone_size: NA
j_call: TRBJ1-2
v_call: TRBV27
cdr3_nt: TGTGCCAGCAGGACTCAGAACAGCGATGGCTACACCTTC
cdr3_aa: CASRTQNSDGYTF

d_call: NA
clone_size: NA
j_call: TRBJ2-1
v_call: TRBV2
cdr3_nt: TGTGCCAGCAGAGGTTACAATGAGCAGTTCTTC
cdr3_aa: CASRGYNEQFF

d_call: NA
clone_size: few
j_call: TRBJ1-5
v_call: TRBV28
cdr3_nt: TGTGCCAGCAGATACGGGGGGCCCCAGCATTTT
cdr3_aa: CASRYGGPQHF

d_call: NA
clone_size: NA
j_call: TRBJ2-1
v_call: TRBV10-2
cdr3_nt: TGCGCCAGCAGTGAGGTGCGTCTTGGAGAGCAGTTCTTC
cdr3_aa: CASSEVRLGEQFF

d_call: NA
clone_size: NA
j_call: TRBJ2-3
v_call: TRBV19
cdr3_nt: TGTGCCAGTAGTGACTCCGGGCCAGGGACCTCAGATACGCAGTATTTT
cdr3_aa: CASSDSGPGTSDTQYF

d_call: NA
clone_size: NA
j_call: TRBJ1-3
v_call: TRBV6-5
cdr3_nt: TGTGCCAGCAGTTACAGGTCTGGAAACACCATATATTTT
cdr3_aa: CASSYRSGNTIYF

d_call: TRBD1
clone_size: NA
j_call: TRBJ1-1
v_call: TRBV19
cdr3_nt: TGTGCCAGTACCCCAGACAGGGGGCGGGGGAACACTGAAGCTTTCTTT
cdr3_aa: CASTPDRGRGNTEAFF

d_call: NA
clone_size: NA
j_call: TRBJ2-3
v_call: TRBV14
cdr3_nt: TGTGCCAGCAGCCAAGACAGCCCTAGCACAGATACGCAGTATTTT
cdr3_aa: CASSQDSPSTDTQYF

d_call: NA
clone_size: NA
j_call: TRBJ1-3
v_call: TRBV4-3
cdr3_nt: TGCGCCAGCAGCCAAGATTCAGGATCCTCTGGAAACACCATATATTTT
cdr3_aa: CASSQDSGSSGNTIYF

d_call: NA
clone_size: NA
j_call: TRBJ1-3
v_call: TRBV11-2
cdr3_nt: TGTGCCAGCAGCTCGGCGGGCAGTGATGGAAACACCATATATTTT
cdr3_aa: CASSSAGSDGNTIYF

d_call: NA
clone_size: NA
j_call: TRBJ2-3
v_call: TRBV5-4
cdr3_nt: TGTGCCAGCAGCTTGGGTGTCGAGGTTTACGATACGCAGTATTTT
cdr3_aa: CASSLGVEVYDTQYF

d_call: NA
clone_size: NA
j_call: TRBJ1-2
v_call: TRBV2
cdr3_nt: TGTGCCAGCACCCAGGGACGGATCTATGGCTACACCTTC
cdr3_aa: CASTQGRIYGYTF

d_call: TRBD1
clone_size: NA
j_call: TRBJ2-7
v_call: TRBV5-1
cdr3_nt: TGCGCCAGCAGCTTGGCGGGACAGGGGACCTTCTACGAGCAGTACTTC
cdr3_aa: CASSLAGQGTFYEQYF

d_call: NA
clone_size: NA
j_call: TRBJ2-4
v_call: TRBV12-3/TRBV12-4
cdr3_nt: TGTGCCAGCAGTTTTGCCAAAAACATTCAGTACTTC
cdr3_aa: CASSFAKNIQYF

d_call: NA
clone_size: NA
j_call: TRBJ2-5
v_call: TRBV7-9
cdr3_nt: TGTGCCAGCAGCCCGTGGGGGGCGGCGGAGACCCAGTACTTC
cdr3_aa: CASSPWGAAETQYF

d_call: NA
clone_size: once
j_call: TRBJ2-7
v_call: TRBV11-2
cdr3_nt: TGTGCCAGCAGCTTGGAAGTTAGTTCGGCCTACGAGCAGTACTTC
cdr3_aa: CASSLEVSSAYEQYF

d_call: NA
clone_size: NA
j_call: TRBJ2-7
v_call: TRBV6-1
cdr3_nt: TGTGCCAGCAGTGACGAGACGGAATTCCGCGAGCAGTACTTC
cdr3_aa: CASSDETEFREQYF

d_call: NA
clone_size: NA
j_call: TRBJ1-2
v_call: TRBV5-8
cdr3_nt: TGTGCCAGCAGCTTGGTTAGAGCTAACTATGGCTACACCTTC
cdr3_aa: CASSLVRANYGYTF

d_call: TRBD1
clone_size: NA
j_call: TRBJ1-1
v_call: TRBV2
cdr3_nt: TGTGCCAGCAGTAGACAGGGAATGAACACTGAAGCTTTCTTT
cdr3_aa: CASSRQGMNTEAFF

d_call: NA
clone_size: NA
j_call: TRBJ1-2
v_call: TRBV7-2
cdr3_nt: TGTGCCAGCAGCTTATCTCGGACGCGTGGCTACACCTTC
cdr3_aa: CASSLSRTRGYTF

d_call: NA
clone_size: NA
j_call: TRBJ2-1
v_call: TRBV9
cdr3_nt: TGTGCCAGCAGCGCGACAGGCTCCCCGTTGAATGAGCAGTTCTTC
cdr3_aa: CASSATGSPLNEQFF

d_call: TRBD1
clone_size: NA
j_call: TRBJ1-2
v_call: TRBV4-1
cdr3_nt: TGCGCCAGCAGCCAACCCGGGACAGGGGACTATGGCTACACCTTC
cdr3_aa: CASSQPGTGDYGYTF

d_call: NA
clone_size: NA
j_call: TRBJ1-1
v_call: TRBV13
cdr3_nt: TGTGCCAGCAGTCGGACAACACCCCACACTGAAGCTTTCTTT
cdr3_aa: CASSRTTPHTEAFF

d_call: NA
clone_size: NA
j_call: TRBJ1-2
v_call: TRBV7-2
cdr3_nt: TGTGCCAGCAGAGGGGGGGGTGGCTACACCTTC
cdr3_aa: CASRGGGGYTF

d_call: TRBD1
clone_size: NA
j_call: TRBJ1-6
v_call: TRBV30
cdr3_nt: TGTGCCTGGAAAAAAGAGAGACAGGGGGGCTCACCCCTCCACTTT
cdr3_aa: CAWKKERQGGSPLHF